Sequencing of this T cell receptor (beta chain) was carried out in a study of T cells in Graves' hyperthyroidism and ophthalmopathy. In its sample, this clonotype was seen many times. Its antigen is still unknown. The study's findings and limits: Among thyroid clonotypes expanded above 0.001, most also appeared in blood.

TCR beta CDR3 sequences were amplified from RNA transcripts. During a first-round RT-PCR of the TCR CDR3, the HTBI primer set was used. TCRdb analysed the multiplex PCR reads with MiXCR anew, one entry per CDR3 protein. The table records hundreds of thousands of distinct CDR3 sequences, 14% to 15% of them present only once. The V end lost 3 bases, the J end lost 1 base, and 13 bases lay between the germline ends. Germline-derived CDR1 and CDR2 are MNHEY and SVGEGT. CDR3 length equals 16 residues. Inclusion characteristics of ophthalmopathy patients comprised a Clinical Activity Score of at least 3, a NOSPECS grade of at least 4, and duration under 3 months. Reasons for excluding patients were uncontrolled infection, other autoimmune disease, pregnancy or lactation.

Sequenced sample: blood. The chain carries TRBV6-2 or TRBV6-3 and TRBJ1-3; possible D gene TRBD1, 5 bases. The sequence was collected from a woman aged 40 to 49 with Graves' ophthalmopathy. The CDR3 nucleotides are TGTGCCAGCAGTTATTTCACAGGAATATCTGGAAACACCATATATTTT. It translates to CASSYFTGISGNTIYF.